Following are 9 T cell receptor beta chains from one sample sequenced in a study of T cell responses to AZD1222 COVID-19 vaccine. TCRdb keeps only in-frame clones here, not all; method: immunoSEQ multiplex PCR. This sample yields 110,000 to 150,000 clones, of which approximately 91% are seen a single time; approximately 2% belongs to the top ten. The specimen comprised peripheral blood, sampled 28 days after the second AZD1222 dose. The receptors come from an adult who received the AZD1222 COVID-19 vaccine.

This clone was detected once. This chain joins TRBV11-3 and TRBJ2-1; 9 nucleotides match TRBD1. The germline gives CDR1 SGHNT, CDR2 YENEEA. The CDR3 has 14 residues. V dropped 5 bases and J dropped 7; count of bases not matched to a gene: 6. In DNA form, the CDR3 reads TGTGCCAGCAGCCTTGACAGGGGGGGGAATGAGCAGTTCTTC. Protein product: CASSLDRGGNEQFF.

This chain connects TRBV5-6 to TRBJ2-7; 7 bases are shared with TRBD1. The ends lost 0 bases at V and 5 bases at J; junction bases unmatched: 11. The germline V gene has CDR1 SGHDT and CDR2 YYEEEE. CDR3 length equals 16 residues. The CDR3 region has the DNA TGTGCCAGCAGCTTGGCCCTCTTCCCAACAGGGGACGAGCAGTACTTC. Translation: CASSLALFPTGDEQYF.

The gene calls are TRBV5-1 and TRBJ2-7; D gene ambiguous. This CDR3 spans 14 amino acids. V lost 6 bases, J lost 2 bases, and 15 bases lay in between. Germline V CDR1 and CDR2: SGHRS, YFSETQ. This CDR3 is CASTPVGGTYEQYF. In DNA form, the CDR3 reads TGCGCCAGCACCCCCGTGGGCGGTACCTACGAGCAGTACTTC.

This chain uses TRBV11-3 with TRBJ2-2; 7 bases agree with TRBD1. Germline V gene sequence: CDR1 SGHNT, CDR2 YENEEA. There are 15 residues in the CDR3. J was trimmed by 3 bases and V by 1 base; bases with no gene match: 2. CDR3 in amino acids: CASSLGQGDTGELFF. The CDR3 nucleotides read TGTGCCAGCAGCTTAGGTCAGGGGGACACCGGGGAGCTGTTTTTT. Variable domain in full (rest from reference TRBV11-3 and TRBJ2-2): EAGVVQSPRYKIIEKKQPVAFWCNPISGHNTLYWYLQNLGQGPELLIRYENEEAVDDSQLPKDRFSAERLKGVDSTLKIQPAELGDSAVYLCASSLGQGDTGELFFGEGSRLTVL.

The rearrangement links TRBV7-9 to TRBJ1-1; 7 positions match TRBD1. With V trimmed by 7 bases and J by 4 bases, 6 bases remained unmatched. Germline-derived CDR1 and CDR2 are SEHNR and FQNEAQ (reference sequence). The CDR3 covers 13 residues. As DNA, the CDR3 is TGTGCCAGCAACCGACAGGGAGTCACTGAAGCTTTCTTT. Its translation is CASNRQGVTEAFF.

The CDR3, as DNA: TGTGCCAGCAGCCTCGGGGGGAACACAGATACGCAGTATTTT. This encodes CASSLGGNTDTQYF. The genes are TRBV5-8 and TRBJ2-3; TRBD2 matches at 7 bases. The CDR3 contains 14 residues. In germline, CDR1 is SGHTS, CDR2 YDEGEE. V shed 4 bases and J 2 bases; nucleotides not matched to a gene: 4. Together with reference TRBV5-8 and TRBJ2-3, the CDR3 gives the full variable domain: EAGVTQSPTHLIKTRGQQATLRCSPISGHTSVYWYQQALGLGLQFLLWYDEGEERNRGNFPPRFSGRQFPNYSSELNVNALELEDSALYLCASSLGGNTDTQYFGPGTRLTVL.

CDR3 residues: CASSHDRRGGYTF. As DNA, the CDR3 is TGTGCCAGCAGTCACGACAGAAGGGGTGGCTACACCTTC. The V gene is TRBV12-3 or TRBV12-4, the J gene TRBJ1-2; D may be TRBD1 (5 bases). V was shortened by 5 bases and J by 7 bases, with 14 bases between the two germline ends. This CDR3 has 13 residues.

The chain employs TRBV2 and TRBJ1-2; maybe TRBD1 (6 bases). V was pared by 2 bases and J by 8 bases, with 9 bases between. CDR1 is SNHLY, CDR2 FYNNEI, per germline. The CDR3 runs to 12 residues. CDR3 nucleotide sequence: TGTGCCAGCAGTGAAACAGGGTCAGGCTACACCTTC. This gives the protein CASSETGSGYTF.

CDR3 in amino acids: CASSERQGYSPLHF. CDR3 nucleotide sequence: TGTGCCAGCAGCGAGCGACAGGGATATTCACCCCTCCACTTT. The rearrangement links TRBV7-9 to TRBJ1-6; TRBD1 aligns across 7 bases. With 5 bases clipped from V and 8 bases from J, the junction kept 6 bases outside the gene matches. The CDR3 totals 14 residues. The germline V gene has CDR1 SEHNR and CDR2 FQNEAQ (reference sequence).